Reported below is one TCR beta chain. Authors' data handling: It was from reference gene primer amplification that nucleated cell counts were estimated. Method: immunoSEQ multiplex PCR; TCRdb's copy keeps in-frame clones and lacks some. V and J calls and clone size are those listed in that table; D and trimming were worked out from the DNA. The sample comprises 250,000 to 300,000 clones, 70% to 90% of which are singletons, and roughly 12% rests with the top ten. These data originate in a study of blood T cell repertoires in COVID-19. On the study more broadly: Acute and convalescent COVID-19 samples came from the United States, Italy and Spain. From T cells, B-cell-depleted T cells, or PBMCs came the material, which was cDNA or gDNA.

Seattle's enrolled individuals joined amid active infection and were then monitored longitudinally. The germline V gene encodes CDR1 SQVTM and CDR2 ANQGSEA. Trimming cost V 2 bases and J 6 bases; bases outside gene matches: 8. The CDR3 loop spans 14 amino acids. The V gene is TRBV29-1, the J gene TRBJ2-7; TRBD1 aligns across 9 bases. The specimen was peripheral blood. The sequence was obtained from a young woman with COVID-19, enrolled during active disease. CDR3 region: CSVEKGQGSLEQYF. DNA of the CDR3: TGCAGCGTTGAAAAAGGACAGGGGTCCCTCGAGCAGTACTTC.